The sequence of this T cell receptor beta chain was determined in a study of cytomegalovirus exposure and HLA in healthy donors. Study conclusions and caveats: TCR beta V- and J-gene trimming was later associated with a missense DCLRE1C variant. CMV serostatus was the sole immune exposure information available.

PCR was performed using 60 Vbeta and 13 Jbeta primers. Only in-frame clones appear in the TCRdb table, and some are missing; sequencing was by immunoSEQ multiplex PCR. This sample's table reports around 150,000 clones. It was healthy bone marrow donors who served as donors. CDR3 length: 16 amino acids. The germline gives CDR1 LNHNV, CDR2 YYDKDF (reference sequence). Trimming cost V 1 base and J 4 bases, with 14 bases left between them. Note on this clone: Its cognate antigen is unknown.

This receptor was taken from a woman aged 60-70 years in good health and CMV-seronegative. Sample: PBMCs. This rearrangement joins TRBV15 to TRBJ1-3; D is ambiguous. This CDR3 is CATSRATSGGGNTIYF. The CDR3 DNA reads as TGTGCCACCAGCAGAGCAACCTCGGGAGGAGGAAACACCATATATTTT. Based on the CDR3 plus reference TRBV15 and TRBJ1-3, the full variable domain is DAMVIQNPRYQVTQFGKPVTLSCSQTLNHNVMYWYQQKSSQAPKLLFHYYDKDFNNEADTPDNFQSRRPNTSFCFLDIRSPGLGDTAMYLCATSRATSGGGNTIYFGEGSWLTVV.